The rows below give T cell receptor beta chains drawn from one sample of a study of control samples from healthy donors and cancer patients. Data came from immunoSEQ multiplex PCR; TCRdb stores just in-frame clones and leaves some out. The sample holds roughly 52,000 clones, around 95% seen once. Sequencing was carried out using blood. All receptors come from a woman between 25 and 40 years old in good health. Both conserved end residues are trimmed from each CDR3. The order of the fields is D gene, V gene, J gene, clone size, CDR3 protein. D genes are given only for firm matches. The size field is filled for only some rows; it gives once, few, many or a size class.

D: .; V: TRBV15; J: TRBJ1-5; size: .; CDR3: ATSREQGPNQPQH
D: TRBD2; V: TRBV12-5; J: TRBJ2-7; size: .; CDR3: ASGSPGLAGGTPYEQY
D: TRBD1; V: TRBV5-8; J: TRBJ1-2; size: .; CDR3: ASSLLTGANYGYT
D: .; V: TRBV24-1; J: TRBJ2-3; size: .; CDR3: ATSDQTTSTDTQY
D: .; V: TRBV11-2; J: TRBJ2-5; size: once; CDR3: ASSWGLQGTQY
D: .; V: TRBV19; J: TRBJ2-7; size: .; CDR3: ASSSGAAEQY
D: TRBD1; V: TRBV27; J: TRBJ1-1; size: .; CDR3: ASSALQGAGDTEAF
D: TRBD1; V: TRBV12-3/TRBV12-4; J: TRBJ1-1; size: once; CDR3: ASSPGDRGNF
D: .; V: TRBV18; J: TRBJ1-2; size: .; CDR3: ASSSQGSGGYT
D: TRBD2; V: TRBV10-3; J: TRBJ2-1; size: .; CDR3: AISGTSGNYEQF
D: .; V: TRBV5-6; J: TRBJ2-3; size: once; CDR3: ASSWEGFSTDTQY
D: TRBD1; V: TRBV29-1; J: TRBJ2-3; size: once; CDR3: SVQTGMVDTQY
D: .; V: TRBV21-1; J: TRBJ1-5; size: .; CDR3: ASKTGDQPQH
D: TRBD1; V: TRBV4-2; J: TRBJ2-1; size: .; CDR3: ASSQGQGRHEQF
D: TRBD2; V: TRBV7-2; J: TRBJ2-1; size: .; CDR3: ASSPRGTSGLPEQF
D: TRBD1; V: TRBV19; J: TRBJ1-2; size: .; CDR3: ASRGQGYT
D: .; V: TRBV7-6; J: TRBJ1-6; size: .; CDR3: ASSATAGPGSPLH
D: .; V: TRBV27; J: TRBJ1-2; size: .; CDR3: ASSLYAQSNYGYT
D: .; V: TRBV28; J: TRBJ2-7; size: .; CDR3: ASSKRGAIGTYEQY
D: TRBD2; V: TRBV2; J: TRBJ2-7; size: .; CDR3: ASSEAPSGRHSYEQY
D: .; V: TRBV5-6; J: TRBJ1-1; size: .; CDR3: ASSHRSSEAF
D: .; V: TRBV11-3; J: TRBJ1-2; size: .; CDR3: ASSLVLIVLANYGYT
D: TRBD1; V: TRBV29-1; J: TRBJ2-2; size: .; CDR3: SARTGNINTGELF